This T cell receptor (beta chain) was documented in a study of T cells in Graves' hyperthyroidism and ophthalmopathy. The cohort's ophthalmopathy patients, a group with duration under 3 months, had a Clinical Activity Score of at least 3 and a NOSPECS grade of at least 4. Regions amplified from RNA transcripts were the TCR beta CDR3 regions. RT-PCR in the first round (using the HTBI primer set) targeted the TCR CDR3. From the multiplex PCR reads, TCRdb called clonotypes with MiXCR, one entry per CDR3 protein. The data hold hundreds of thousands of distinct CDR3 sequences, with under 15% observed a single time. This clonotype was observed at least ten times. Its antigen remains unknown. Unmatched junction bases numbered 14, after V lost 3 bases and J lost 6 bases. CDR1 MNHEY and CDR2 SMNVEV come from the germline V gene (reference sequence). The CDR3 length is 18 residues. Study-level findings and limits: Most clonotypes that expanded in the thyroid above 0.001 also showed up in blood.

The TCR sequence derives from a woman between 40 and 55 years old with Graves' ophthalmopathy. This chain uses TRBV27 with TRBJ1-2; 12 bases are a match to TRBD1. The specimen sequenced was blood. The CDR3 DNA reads TGTGCCAGCAGTTTCCTGGCCGGGACAGGGGGCGCCGGGGATGGCTACACCTTC. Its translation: CASSFLAGTGGAGDGYTF.